The clone carrying this T cell receptor beta chain was picked up a small number of times. As yet, its antigen is unknown. A process of 5'RACE template switching, which added a universal primer site and UMIs, was used to make TCR cDNA. TCRdb called the 5' RACE reads again in MiXCR, with one record for every CDR3 protein. There are a few hundred thousand distinct CDR3 sequences in the sample; 17% occur only once, and roughly a sixth lies in the top ten. This sample is drawn from a study of T cells after yellow fever vaccination. Study context: Low-cell-number fractions were prepared with SMART-Seq v4 Ultra Low Input. Notes on the study in general: Post-booster repertoires again held most primary-vaccination clones (roughly 95% CD4, roughly 88% CD8). Among all clonotypes, a small share was observed in both CD4 and CD8 compartments.

J lost 0 bases, V lost 3 bases, and 5 bases had no gene match. Germline values: CDR1 DFQATT, CDR2 SNEGSKA (reference sequence). The CDR3 contains 14 residues. The chain recombines TRBV20-1 with TRBJ2-7; 7 bases align to TRBD2. The receptor was derived from a man aged 18 to 30 who received the YFV17D yellow fever vaccine. The sample was PBMCs, taken more than 4 days after the first yellow fever vaccination. CDR3 coding DNA: TGCAGTGCTAGGAAACGGGGGGACTCCTACGAGCAGTACTTC. As protein: CSARKRGDSYEQYF.